A selection of T cell receptor beta chains follows, all from one sample in a study of patients and donors after allogeneic stem cell transplantation. One entry per CDR3 protein, called by TCRdb with MiXCR from the RT-PCR reads. The table includes around 23,000 distinct CDR3 sequences, about 30% detected once. The sequenced sample consisted of blood, either unsorted or a sorted T cell fraction (not recorded which). These receptors all come from a human donor who was either an allogeneic HSCT recipient or a stem cell or donor lymphocyte infusion donor (not recorded which). It is not recorded whose cells these are; they may come from a transplant donor. Both conserved end residues are part of each CDR3. D genes are given only for firm matches. Expanded clones are given a class, and other clones once, few, many or no size at all.

j_gene	v_gene	abundance	d_gene	len	CDR3aa	CDR3nt
TRBJ1-1	TRBV5-5	few	-	14	CASSFVAMNTEAFF	TGTGCCAGCAGCTTCGTGGCTATGAACACTGAAGCTTTCTTT
TRBJ1-6	TRBV6-5	-	-	16	CASRSPAQGENSPLHF	TGTGCCAGCAGGTCCCCCGCTCAGGGAGAGAATTCACCCCTCCACTTT
TRBJ1-5	TRBV29-1	many	TRBD1	12	CSVGGTGQPQHF	TGCAGCGTTGGGGGGACAGGCCAGCCCCAGCATTTT
TRBJ2-4	TRBV5-1	-	TRBD1	15	CASSLESGTANIQYF	TGCGCCAGCAGCTTGGAGTCAGGGACAGCAAACATTCAGTACTTC
TRBJ2-1	TRBV5-1	many	-	12	CASSLGGDEQFF	TGCGCCAGCAGCTTGGGGGGAGATGAGCAGTTCTTC
TRBJ1-6	TRBV6-5	few	TRBD1	17	CASSYGVTGEYNSPLHF	TGTGCCAGCAGTTACGGCGTGACAGGGGAGTATAATTCACCCCTCCACTTT
TRBJ1-6	TRBV6-5	few	-	14	CASGGTYLNSPLHF	TGTGCCAGCGGGGGGACTTATCTTAATTCACCCCTCCACTTT
TRBJ1-2	TRBV6-1	few	TRBD1	13	CASSGQVYYGYTF	TGTGCCAGCAGCGGACAGGTCTACTATGGCTACACCTTC
TRBJ2-3	TRBV7-2	-	TRBD2	14	CASSSRGGTDTQYF	TGTGCCAGCAGCTCGCGGGGGGGCACAGATACGCAGTATTTT
TRBJ2-3	TRBV5-1	few	-	14	CASSLGVLPDTQYF	TGCGCCAGCAGCTTGGGTGTGCTCCCAGATACGCAGTATTTT
TRBJ2-4	TRBV20-1	many	-	15	CSAPGRNIAKNIQYF	TGCAGTGCTCCTGGACGGAACATAGCCAAAAACATTCAGTACTTC
TRBJ2-1	TRBV10-3	-	-	11	CAIRATNEQFF	TGTGCCATCAGAGCAACCAATGAGCAGTTCTTC
TRBJ2-2	TRBV20-1	-	-	13	CSATRANTGELFF	TGCAGTGCCACGCGAGCGAACACCGGGGAGCTGTTTTTT
TRBJ1-1	TRBV6-5	-	-	13	CASSYFEGTEAFF	TGTGCCAGCAGTTACTTCGAAGGGACTGAAGCTTTCTTT
TRBJ1-1	TRBV7-2	many	-	17	CASSLTPHRFMNTEAFF	TGTGCCAGCAGCTTAACCCCCCACAGGTTCATGAACACTGAAGCTTTCTTT
TRBJ2-5	TRBV12-3/TRBV12-4	many	TRBD2	15	CASSPRLAGQETQYF	TGTGCCAGCAGCCCCAGACTAGCGGGGCAAGAGACCCAGTACTTC
TRBJ1-6	TRBV7-2	many	-	17	CASSLGATNSYNSPLHF	TGTGCCAGCAGCTTAGGGGCTACAAACTCCTATAATTCACCCCTCCACTTT
TRBJ2-5	TRBV11-1	-	-	14	CASSLQRRQETQYF	TGTGCCAGCAGCTTACAGCGGCGCCAAGAGACCCAGTACTTC